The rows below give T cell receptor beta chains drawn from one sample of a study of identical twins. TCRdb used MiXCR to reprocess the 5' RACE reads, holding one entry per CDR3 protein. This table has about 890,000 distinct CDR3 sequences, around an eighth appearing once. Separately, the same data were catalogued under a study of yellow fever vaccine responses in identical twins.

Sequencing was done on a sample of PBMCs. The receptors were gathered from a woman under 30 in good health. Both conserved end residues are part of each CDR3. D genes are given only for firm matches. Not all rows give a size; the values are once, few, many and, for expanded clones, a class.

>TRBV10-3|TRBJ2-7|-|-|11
CAISSTGEQYF
TGTGCCATCAGCTCCACGGGGGAGCAGTACTTC
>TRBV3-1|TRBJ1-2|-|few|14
CASSHGGVGYGYTF
TGTGCCAGCAGCCATGGGGGGGTAGGCTATGGCTACACCTTC
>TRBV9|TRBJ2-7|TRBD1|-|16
CASSPRSDRATYEQYF
TGTGCCAGCAGTCCTCGTTCTGACAGGGCAACCTACGAGCAGTACTTC
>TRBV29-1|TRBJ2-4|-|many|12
CSVESDGNIQYF
TGCAGCGTTGAATCGGATGGGAACATTCAGTACTTC
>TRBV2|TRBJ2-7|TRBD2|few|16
CASSDPGRETTYEQYF
TGTGCCAGCAGTGACCCGGGGCGGGAGACTACCTACGAGCAGTACTTC
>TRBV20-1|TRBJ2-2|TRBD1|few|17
CSAPIQGAIRYTGELFF
TGCAGTGCTCCAATACAGGGGGCGATTCGCTACACCGGGGAGCTGTTTTTT
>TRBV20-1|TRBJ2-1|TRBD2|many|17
CSARVASGGRTYNEQFF
TGCAGTGCTAGAGTCGCTAGCGGGGGCCGTACTTACAATGAGCAGTTCTTC
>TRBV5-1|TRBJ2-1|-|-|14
CASSFGPRRNEQFF
TGCGCCAGCAGCTTTGGTCCGCGGCGCAATGAGCAGTTCTTC
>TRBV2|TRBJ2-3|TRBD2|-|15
CASGRLAGGTDTQYF
TGTGCCAGCGGCAGACTAGCGGGAGGCACAGATACGCAGTATTTT
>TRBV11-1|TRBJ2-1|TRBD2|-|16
CASSFPLRGGLNEQFF
TGTGCCAGCAGCTTCCCTCTTCGGGGGGGGCTCAATGAGCAGTTCTTC
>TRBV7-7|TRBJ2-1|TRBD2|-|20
CASSLSPTGGSGGSYNEQFF
TGTGCCAGCAGCTTAAGCCCCACTGGGGGTAGCGGGGGCTCCTACAATGAGCAGTTCTTC
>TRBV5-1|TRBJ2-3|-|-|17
CASSPVGAGQAVDTQYF
TGCGCCAGCAGCCCCGTAGGGGCGGGCCAAGCGGTAGATACGCAGTATTTT
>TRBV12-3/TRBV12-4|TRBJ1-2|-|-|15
CASSLVPQGTNGYTF
TGTGCCAGCAGTTTAGTCCCCCAGGGGACAAATGGCTACACCTTC
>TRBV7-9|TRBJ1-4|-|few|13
CASSLSRYEKLFF
TGTGCCAGCAGCCTCTCAAGATATGAAAAACTGTTTTTT
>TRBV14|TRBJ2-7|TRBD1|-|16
CASSQGAGQVYYEQYF
TGTGCCAGCAGCCAAGGGGCGGGACAGGTATACTACGAGCAGTACTTC
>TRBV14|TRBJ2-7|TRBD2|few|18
CASSGLAGGLREIGEQYF
TGTGCCAGCAGCGGACTAGCGGGAGGGCTGAGGGAGATTGGAGAGCAGTACTTC
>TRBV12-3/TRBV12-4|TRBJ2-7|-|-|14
CASSRGGSTYEQYF
TGTGCCAGCAGCCGAGGGGGATCGACCTACGAGCAGTACTTC